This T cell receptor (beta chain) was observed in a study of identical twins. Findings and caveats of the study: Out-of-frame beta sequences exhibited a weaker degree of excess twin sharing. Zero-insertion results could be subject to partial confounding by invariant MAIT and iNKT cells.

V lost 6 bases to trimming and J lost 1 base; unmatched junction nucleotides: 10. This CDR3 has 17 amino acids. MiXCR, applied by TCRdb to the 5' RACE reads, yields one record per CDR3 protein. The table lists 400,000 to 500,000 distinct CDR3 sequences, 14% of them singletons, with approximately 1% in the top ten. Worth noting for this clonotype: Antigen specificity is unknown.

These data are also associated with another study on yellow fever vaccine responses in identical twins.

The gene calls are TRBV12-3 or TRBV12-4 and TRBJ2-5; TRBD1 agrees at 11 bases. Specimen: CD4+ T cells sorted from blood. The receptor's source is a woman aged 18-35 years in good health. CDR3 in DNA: TGTGCCAGCAGGGGACAGGGGGGGGGTAAAAGCCAAGAGACCCAGTACTTC. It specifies CASRGQGGGKSQETQYF.